These 32 T cell receptor beta chains share one sample of origin, sequenced in a study of cytomegalovirus exposure and HLA in healthy donors (dated by TCRdb to about 2017). Library generation was performed with the immunoSEQ multiplex PCR assay. The multiplex PCR relied on a mix of 60 forward primers for TCR Vbeta segments and 13 reverse primers for TCR Jbeta segments. The clones in this table, taken by TCRdb from immuneACCESS, are in-frame only. Not every clone is retained; where verified, under half of the shortfall comes from an unresolved V gene, and the cause of the rest is unknown. The sample table lists 100,000 or so clones, roughly 75% of them with a count of one. Of the sample, 11% to 15% falls within the top ten clones. Specimen: PBMCs. These receptors all stem from a male donor in good health and CMV-seropositive.

The chain combines TRBV19 with TRBJ2-7; 11 nucleotides line up with TRBD2. The V gene end was trimmed by 6 bases and the J gene end by 2 bases; junction bases not matched to a gene: 3. The CDR3 is made up of 14 amino acids. Germline V lookup: CDR1 LNHDA, CDR2 SQIVND (reference sequence). The CDR3 DNA follows: TGTGCCAGTAGCATGACTAGCGGGGCCTACGAGCAGTACTTC. Its protein is CASSMTSGAYEQYF.

This clone was seen a few times. The chain employs TRBV9 and TRBJ1-4, with 10 bases lining up with TRBD1. V trimming: 0 bases; J trimming: 6 bases; junction bases outside the gene matches: 2. There are 15 residues in the CDR3. The V gene's germline CDR1 is SGDLS and CDR2 YYNGEE. CDR3 region: CASSVEGTGDEKLFF. CDR3 nucleotide sequence: TGTGCCAGCAGCGTAGAAGGGACAGGGGATGAAAAACTGTTTTTT.

The CDR3 is CASSFRQIPYEQYF. The CDR3 DNA sequence: TGCGCCAGCAGCTTTAGACAAATCCCCTACGAGCAGTACTTC. The J gene is TRBJ2-7, the V gene TRBV5-1; D is ambiguous. Germline V gives CDR1 SGHRS, CDR2 YFSETQ. CDR3 length: 14 residues. Trimming took off 2 bases at V and 2 bases at J, with 11 bases between the two ends.

V usage is TRBV28 and J usage is TRBJ1-4, with 12 bases aligning to TRBD1. CDR3 length equals 18 residues. Germline lookup yields CDR1 MDHEN and CDR2 SYDVKM. The V and J ends lost 2 bases and 6 bases, in that order; junction bases with no gene match: 10. In nucleotides, the CDR3 is TGTGCCAGCAGTTTAAGACCGGGACAGGGGGCTTGGGATGAAAAACTGTTTTTT. Translating it yields CASSLRPGQGAWDEKLFF. Variable domain in full (rest from reference TRBV28 and TRBJ1-4): DVKVTQSSRYLVKRTGEKVFLECVQDMDHENMFWYRQDPGLGLRLIYFSYDVKMKEKGDIPEGYSVSREKKERFSLILESASTNQTSMYLCASSLRPGQGAWDEKLFFGSGTQLSVL.

This chain joins TRBV6-1 and TRBJ1-6; TRBD1 might be the D (6 bases). Between the trimmed V and J ends, which lost 7 bases and 8 bases, there was a span of 18 bases. Germline V gene sequence: CDR1 MNHNS, CDR2 SASEGT. The length of the CDR3 is 15 residues. CDR3 region: CASTRSSGADSPLHF. For the CDR3, the DNA is TGTGCCAGCACTCGAAGCTCAGGGGCGGATTCACCCCTCCACTTT.

This chain links TRBV7-8 with TRBJ2-2, with D perhaps TRBD1 (5 bases). CDR3 length equals 16 residues. Trimming cost V 3 bases and J 0 bases, with 11 bases left between them. Germline CDR1 reads SGHVS; CDR2 reads FQNEAQ. The CDR3 is CASSLQGRTNTGELFF. As DNA, the CDR3 is TGTGCCAGCAGCTTGCAGGGTAGAACGAACACCGGGGAGCTGTTTTTT. The whole variable domain, remainder taken from reference TRBV7-8 and TRBJ2-2, is GAGVSQSPRYKVAKRGQDVALRCDPISGHVSLFWYQQALGQGPEFLTYFQNEAQLDKSGLPSDRFFAERPEGSVSTLKIQRTQQEDSAVYLCASSLQGRTNTGELFFGEGSRLTVL.

In its sample, this clone was seen a few times. The V call is TRBV5-1, the J call TRBJ2-2; perhaps TRBD1 as D (6 bases). The CDR3 consists of 14 residues. Germline V gives CDR1 SGHRS, CDR2 YFSETQ. Trimming shortened V by 4 bases and J by 4 bases, and 11 bases separated the two germline ends. The CDR3 region has the DNA TGCGCCAGCAGCCTGACAGGCCTCACCGGGGAGCTGTTTTTT. Translation gives CASSLTGLTGELFF.

The chain couples TRBV6-5 to TRBJ2-1; 7 bases line up with TRBD1. The CDR3 runs 15 residues. J was trimmed by 6 bases and V by 4 bases; bases with no gene match: 9. Germline-derived CDR1 and CDR2 are MNHEY and SVGAGI. The CDR3 loop is CASSSEDRWVNEQFF. The CDR3 region has the DNA TGTGCCAGCAGTTCTGAGGACAGGTGGGTCAATGAGCAGTTCTTC.

The J gene is TRBJ2-7, the V gene TRBV4-2, with D tentatively TRBD1 (7 bases). V was pared by 0 bases and J by 3 bases, with 12 bases between. Looked up from germline, CDR1 is LGHNA and CDR2 is YNFKEQ. The CDR3 length is 15 residues. CDR3 nucleotide sequence: TGTGCCAGCAGCCAAGAGGAGGGGGCGAACTACGAGCAGTACTTC. This codes for CASSQEEGANYEQYF.

This sequence joins TRBV28 and TRBJ1-2; TRBD1 agrees at 8 bases. The CDR3 length is 17 residues. Germline V gene data show CDR1 as MDHEN and CDR2 as SYDVKM. V was clipped by 5 bases and J by 8 bases; unmatched bases: 19. The CDR3 region has the DNA TGTGCCAGCAGTCCTGGGACAGGATGGCCGGAAGGTTCGGGCTACACCTTC. Its protein product is CASSPGTGWPEGSGYTF.

The chain employs TRBV5-4 and TRBJ1-2; D might be TRBD1 (6 bases). Per the germline V gene, CDR1 is SGHNT and CDR2 is YYREEE (reference sequence). This CDR3 contains 15 residues. The V and J ends lost 4 bases and 1 base respectively, with 14 bases between them. CDR3 bases: TGTGCCAGCAGCCCGAAGGGGACAAATAACTATGGCTACACCTTC. Translated, it gives CASSPKGTNNYGYTF.

The chain employs TRBV28 and TRBJ2-1; 8 bases fit TRBD2. CDR1 and CDR2 from the germline V gene are MDHEN and SYDVKM. The CDR3 extends over 14 amino acids. The V and J ends lost 7 bases and 4 bases, in that order; junction bases with no gene match: 6. The CDR3 loop reads CASTSGGIYNEQFF. For the CDR3, the DNA is TGTGCCAGCACGTCGGGGGGGATATACAATGAGCAGTTCTTC. Together with reference TRBV28 and TRBJ2-1, the CDR3 gives the full variable domain: DVKVTQSSRYLVKRTGEKVFLECVQDMDHENMFWYRQDPGLGLRLIYFSYDVKMKEKGDIPEGYSVSREKKERFSLILESASTNQTSMYLCASTSGGIYNEQFFGPGTRLTVL.

This clone was picked up a small number of times. J is TRBJ1-6 and V is TRBV30; the match to TRBD1 covers 7 bases. The V segment lost 6 bases and the J segment 7 bases; nucleotides outside the gene matches: 3. Germline loops: CDR1 GTSNPN, CDR2 SVGIG (reference sequence). This CDR3 is 12 amino acids long. CDR3 in DNA: TGTGCCTGCCAGACAGGGAATTCACCCCTCCACTTT. Translating gives CACQTGNSPLHF.

The chain couples TRBV15 to TRBJ2-5; D is undetermined. V dropped 1 base and J dropped 1 base, with 7 bases sitting between them. From germline, CDR1 is LNHNV and CDR2 YYDKDF (reference sequence). The CDR3 is 14 residues long. CDR3 DNA sequence: TGTGCCACCAGCAGAGGGAGAAGCCAAGAGACCCAGTACTTC. Amino acid sequence: CATSRGRSQETQYF. The whole variable domain, remainder taken from reference TRBV15 and TRBJ2-5, is DAMVIQNPRYQVTQFGKPVTLSCSQTLNHNVMYWYQQKSSQAPKLLFHYYDKDFNNEADTPDNFQSRRPNTSFCFLDIRSPGLGDTAMYLCATSRGRSQETQYFGPGTRLLVL.

CDR3 region: CASSLDMGASTDTQYF. The CDR3, as DNA: TGTGCCAGCAGCTTAGATATGGGGGCTAGCACAGATACGCAGTATTTT. The chain couples TRBV11-2 to TRBJ2-3; D may be TRBD1 (6 bases). The CDR3 sequence is 16 residues long. The ends were cut back, 0 bases at V and 0 bases at J, with 10 bases in the middle. Germline V gene sequence: CDR1 SGHAT, CDR2 FQNNGV.

In the case of this clone: This likely reflects a read error, since a far larger clone is one base away. The chain has TRBV7-9 and TRBJ2-3; possible D gene TRBD2, 7 bases. TRBJ2-1 matches the DNA end more closely, so the J call is doubtful. In germline, CDR1 is SEHNR, CDR2 FQNEAQ (reference sequence). The CDR3 covers 15 residues. In DNA form, the CDR3 reads TGTGCCAGCAGCGACTCCCTAGAGGGGGGGAATGAGCAGTTCTTC. This codes for CASSDSLEGGNEQFF.

V and J are TRBV27 and TRBJ2-1; possible D gene TRBD1, 6 bases. Looked up from germline, CDR1 is MNHEY and CDR2 is SMNVEV (reference sequence). Trimming shortened V by 0 bases and J by 10 bases, and 13 bases separated the two germline ends. This CDR3 spans 14 amino acids. The CDR3 region is CASSLSGTGSEQFF. The CDR3 nucleotides read TGTGCCAGCAGTTTATCGGGTACAGGGAGCGAGCAGTTCTTC.

A few counts support this clone. This chain uses TRBV4-1 with TRBJ2-5; no definite D call. Germline values: CDR1 MGHRA, CDR2 YSYEKL. This CDR3 region has 14 residues. The germline V and J ends were trimmed by 0 bases and 4 bases, with 9 bases remaining between them. CDR3 region: CASSQDSRGETQYF. CDR3 coding DNA: TGCGCCAGCAGCCAAGATAGCAGAGGAGAGACCCAGTACTTC.

The chain links TRBV28 to TRBJ1-5, with D perhaps matching TRBD1 (6 bases). The V and J ends lost 6 bases and 9 bases respectively, with 12 bases between them. CDR3 length: 12 residues. Per the germline V gene, CDR1 is MDHEN and CDR2 is SYDVKM. The CDR3 here is CASSSRGRPQHF. The CDR3 coding sequence is TGTGCCAGCAGCTCCAGGGGAAGGCCCCAGCATTTT.

The chain is built from TRBV7-8 and TRBJ2-2, with a possible D match to TRBD1 (5 bases). The CDR3 is 15 amino acids. Trimming took off 0 bases at V and 5 bases at J, with 10 bases between the two ends. The germline gives CDR1 SGHVS, CDR2 FQNEAQ. The CDR3 DNA reads TGTGCCAGCAGCTTAGCGAACAGGAAAACCGGGGAGCTGTTTTTT. This gives the protein CASSLANRKTGELFF.

This rearrangement joins TRBV27 to TRBJ1-2, with a possible D match to TRBD1 (6 bases). Trimming removed 0 bases at V and 1 base at J, with 15 bases between. The CDR3 is 17 amino acids. Germline values: CDR1 MNHEY, CDR2 SMNVEV (reference sequence). CDR3 residues: CASSLSPGQTSNYGYTF. CDR3 DNA sequence: TGTGCCAGCAGTTTATCGCCCGGACAGACGAGTAACTATGGCTACACCTTC.

A few counts support this clone. The V and J genes are TRBV5-6 and TRBJ2-1; 7 nucleotides align to TRBD1. V was pared by 3 bases and J by 8 bases, with 8 bases of the junction left unmatched. Germline lookup yields CDR1 SGHDT and CDR2 YYEEEE. This CDR3 has 14 residues. The CDR3 here is CASSYPTGDDEQFF. The CDR3 nucleotides are TGTGCCAGCAGCTATCCTACAGGGGACGATGAGCAGTTCTTC. Variable domain in full (rest from reference TRBV5-6 and TRBJ2-1): DAGVTQSPTHLIKTRGQQVTLRCSPKSGHDTVSWYQQALGQGPQFIFQYYEEEERQRGNFPDRFSGHQFPNYSSELNVNALLLGDSALYLCASSYPTGDDEQFFGPGTRLTVL.

The chain combines TRBV11-2 with TRBJ2-1, with 7 nucleotides matching TRBD2. CDR1 and CDR2 (germline): SGHAT, FQNNGV. Trimming cost V 4 bases and J 2 bases; bases outside gene matches: 5. The CDR3 has 15 amino acids. In DNA, the CDR3 is TGTGCCAGCAGCTACCTAGCGGATCCCTACAATGAGCAGTTCTTC. It specifies CASSYLADPYNEQFF.

This clone was observed a few times. The chain couples TRBV6-1 to TRBJ2-7, with a weak D call TRBD1 (5 bases). CDR1 MNHNS and CDR2 SASEGT come from the germline V gene. The V gene lost 2 bases and the J gene lost 3 bases, with 5 bases spanning the gap. This CDR3 region has 12 residues. This chain's CDR3 is CASSERGYEQYF. CDR3 nucleotide sequence: TGTGCCAGCAGTGAAAGGGGCTACGAGCAGTACTTC.

The rearrangement uses TRBV30 and TRBJ2-5; D gene unclear. Judging by the DNA end, TRBJ2-7 fits better; the J call may be wrong. The CDR3 covers 14 residues. Germline CDR1 and CDR2: GTSNPN and SVGIG (reference sequence). This chain's CDR3 is CAWSGGMRGYEQYF. The DNA of the CDR3 is TGTGCCTGGAGTGGCGGAATGAGAGGATACGAGCAGTACTTC.

The chain couples TRBV6-5 to TRBJ2-1; 9 positions agree with TRBD2. Looked up from germline, CDR1 is MNHEY and CDR2 is SVGAGI. J lost 7 bases, V lost 6 bases, and 10 bases had no gene match. This CDR3 is built from 15 residues. This CDR3 reads CASRPSGAWRNEQFF. The CDR3 coding sequence is TGTGCCAGCAGACCTAGCGGGGCGTGGAGGAATGAGCAGTTCTTC.

The V gene is TRBV30, the J gene TRBJ1-6, with TRBD1 matching 9 bases. The germline CDR1 and CDR2 sequences are GTSNPN and SVGIG (reference sequence). Trimming removed 3 bases from V and 9 bases from J; junction bases left unmatched: 6. The CDR3 runs 14 residues. This chain's CDR3 is CAWRVGTGFSPLHF. DNA of the CDR3: TGTGCCTGGAGAGTCGGGACAGGGTTTTCACCCCTCCACTTT.

This sequence joins TRBV27 and TRBJ2-5; perhaps TRBD1 as D (6 bases). The DNA end is a closer match to TRBJ2-7, so the J assignment may be wrong. Per the germline V gene, CDR1 is MNHEY and CDR2 is SMNVEV (reference sequence). The CDR3 contains 13 residues. The CDR3 DNA follows: TGTGCCAGCAGCCTAGGGGGCTCCTACGAGCAGTACTTC. This encodes CASSLGGSYEQYF.

The genes are TRBV11-2 and TRBJ1-2; D gene ambiguous. CDR3 size: 13 residues. V lost 2 bases, J lost 7 bases, and 11 bases lay in between. Per the germline V gene, CDR1 is SGHAT and CDR2 is FQNNGV. As DNA, the CDR3 is TGTGCCAGCAGCTTAATCCAGAGACTTGGCTACACCTTC. Translation: CASSLIQRLGYTF. The whole variable domain, filled in from reference TRBV11-2 and TRBJ1-2, reads EAGVAQSPRYKIIEKRQSVAFWCNPISGHATLYWYQQILGQGPKLLIQFQNNGVVDDSQLPKDRFSAERLKGVDSTLKIQPAKLEDSAVYLCASSLIQRLGYTFGSGTRLTVV.

The chain has TRBV5-1 and TRBJ2-3, with 7 bases aligning to TRBD1. The CDR3 loop spans 16 amino acids. The V segment lost 7 bases and the J segment 0 bases; nucleotides outside the gene matches: 11. The germline V gene has CDR1 SGHRS and CDR2 YFSETQ. DNA for the CDR3: TGCGCCAGCGGTACAACCGGGACAGCGAGCACAGATACGCAGTATTTT. Translating it yields CASGTTGTASTDTQYF.

The V call is TRBV4-1, the J call TRBJ2-1, with 10 bases matching TRBD2. Germline trimming cut 0 bases from V and 5 bases from J; bases unmatched to any gene: 7. This CDR3 comprises 17 residues. The V gene's germline CDR1 is MGHRA and CDR2 YSYEKL. The CDR3 DNA sequence: TGCGCCAGCAGCCAAGATCCCCTAGCGGGGGATAACAATGAGCAGTTCTTC. Translated, it gives CASSQDPLAGDNNEQFF.

The rearrangement joins TRBV21-1 to TRBJ1-6; TRBD1 is taken as the D call from the table, unchecked against the DNA. TRBV21-1 is a pseudogene locus. The length of the CDR3 is 12 residues. The CDR3 DNA is TGTGCCAGCAGCCTGCAGGGGGAGCCCCTCCACTTT. Residues: CASSLQGEPLHF.